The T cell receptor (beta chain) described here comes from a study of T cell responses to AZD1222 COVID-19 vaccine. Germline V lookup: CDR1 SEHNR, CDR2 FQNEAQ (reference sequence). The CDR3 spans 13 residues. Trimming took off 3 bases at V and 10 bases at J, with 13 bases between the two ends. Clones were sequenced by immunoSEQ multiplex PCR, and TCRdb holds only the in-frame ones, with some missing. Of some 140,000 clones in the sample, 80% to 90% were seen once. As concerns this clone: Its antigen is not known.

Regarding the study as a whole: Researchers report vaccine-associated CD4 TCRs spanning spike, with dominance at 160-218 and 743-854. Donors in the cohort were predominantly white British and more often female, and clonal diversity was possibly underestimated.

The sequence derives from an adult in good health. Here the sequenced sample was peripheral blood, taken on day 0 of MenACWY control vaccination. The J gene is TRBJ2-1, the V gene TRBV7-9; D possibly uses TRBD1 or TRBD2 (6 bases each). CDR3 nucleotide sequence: TGTGCCAGCAGCTTTGTGGGGGGCTTGGAGCAGTTCTTC. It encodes CASSFVGGLEQFF.